The 2 T cell receptor beta chains below were found in one sample sequenced in a study of cytomegalovirus exposure and HLA in healthy donors. Primers for the PCR totalled 60 Vbeta and 13 Jbeta. Using immunoSEQ multiplex PCR, the repertoire was profiled, and TCRdb retains in-frame clones only, with some absent. The table for this sample gives approximately 70,000 clones. The sequencing input was PBMCs. These receptors were collected from a woman aged 40 to 49 in good health and CMV-seropositive.

The chain joins TRBV19 to TRBJ2-2, with TRBD2 matching over 13 bases. The germline V gene has CDR1 LNHDA and CDR2 SQIVND (reference sequence). The CDR3 sequence is 17 residues long. V lost 6 bases, J lost 0 bases, and 4 bases stayed unmatched. The CDR3 protein is CASRTGTSGANTGELFF. CDR3 in DNA: TGTGCCAGTAGGACCGGGACTAGCGGGGCGAACACCGGGGAGCTGTTTTTT.

The chain couples TRBV19 to TRBJ1-2; the match to TRBD1 covers 11 bases. The germline V gene has CDR1 LNHDA and CDR2 SQIVND (reference sequence). CDR3 length: 17 residues. Trimming removed 6 bases from V and 1 base from J; junction bases left unmatched: 10. The CDR3 DNA is TGTGCCAGTAGGACAACTGGGACAGGGGGGAGTAACTATGGCTACACCTTC. This gives the protein CASRTTGTGGSNYGYTF.